This is a list of T cell receptor beta chains from one sample in a study of blood T cell repertoires in COVID-19. Some clones are missing from TCRdb's copy, which holds only in-frame ones; the method was immunoSEQ multiplex PCR. The table lists 80,000 to 95,000 clones, roughly 85% of them singletons. Sequenced: peripheral blood. Receptor source: a man older than 75 with acute or convalescent COVID-19. Each CDR3 is given with its conserved first and last residue. The order of the fields is V gene, J gene, CDR3 protein.

V: TRBV7-9; J: TRBJ1-1; CDR3: CASRDWTGQNTEAFF
V: TRBV7-9; J: TRBJ2-4; CDR3: CASSLPRGRQDIQYF
V: TRBV6-5; J: TRBJ1-2; CDR3: CAARQGGYGYTF
V: TRBV25-1; J: TRBJ2-1; CDR3: CASSKTGRDEQFF
V: TRBV11-3; J: TRBJ2-1; CDR3: CASRGRGGDEQFF
V: TRBV15; J: TRBJ2-7; CDR3: CATSRVGRTNEQYF
V: TRBV4-1; J: TRBJ2-7; CDR3: CASSQGLAEISYEQYF
V: TRBV11-2; J: TRBJ2-7; CDR3: CASSRNYEQYF
V: TRBV5-1; J: TRBJ2-2; CDR3: CASSRGLNTGELFF
V: TRBV5-1; J: TRBJ1-1; CDR3: CASSLLGTGNTEAFF
V: TRBV19; J: TRBJ2-7; CDR3: CASNAGTGVREQYF
V: TRBV4-1; J: TRBJ1-3; CDR3: CASSRVDNSGNTIYF